Each of the 32 T cell receptor beta chains below was sequenced from the same sample in a study of blood T cells in healthy people across ages. Combining a sample-barcoded 5' primer with a J-beta primer mix, a second PCR ran for roughly 7 to 12 cycles. A single record per CDR3 protein comes from TCRdb applying MiXCR to the 5' RACE reads. Altogether around 900,000 distinct CDR3 sequences are present, under 35% being singletons, with the ten largest covering roughly 17%. Specimen: blood. The receptors come from a woman older than 75 in good health.

This clonotype was detected many times. The V call is TRBV5-1, the J call TRBJ2-1; maybe TRBD1 (6 bases). The germline V gene has CDR1 SGHRS and CDR2 YFSETQ. This CDR3 is built from 16 residues. V was shortened by 4 bases and J by 0 bases, with 14 bases between the two germline ends. In DNA, the CDR3 is TGCGCCAGCAGCACACAGGGTTTAAGCTCCTACAATGAGCAGTTCTTC. It codes for CASSTQGLSSYNEQFF.

Concerning this clonotype: Given a much more abundant clone one base away, this may be a read error. The chain is built from TRBV12-3 or TRBV12-4 and TRBJ2-5; D not certain. The CDR3 consists of 12 residues. V lost 3 bases and J 10 bases, leaving 12 bases between the germline ends. Here the CDR3 reads CASSFRLGIQYF. CDR3 nucleotide sequence: TGTGCCAGCAGTTTCCGATTGGGGATCCAGTACTTC.

V is TRBV5-1 and J is TRBJ2-2, with D uncertain. V dropped 0 bases and J dropped 5 bases, with 11 bases sitting between them. This CDR3 comprises 15 residues. Germline assignment: CDR1 SGHRS and CDR2 YFSETQ. CDR3 sequence reads: CASSLVQAQTGELFF. CDR3 nucleotides: TGCGCCAGCAGCTTGGTTCAGGCCCAGACCGGGGAGCTGTTTTTT.

This clonotype came up many times. The chain's CDR3 is CASSTGRLVHNEQFF. The CDR3 DNA sequence: TGTGCCAGCAGCACAGGGAGATTGGTACACAATGAGCAGTTCTTC. The V gene is TRBV21-1, the J gene TRBJ2-1. TRBV21-1 represents a pseudogene. The CDR3 is 15 amino acids.

CDR3 sequence (DNA): TGTGCCAGCAGCCCCCCGGGGGCATGGGGTGAAAAACTGTTTTTT. Protein sequence: CASSPPGAWGEKLFF. The chain recombines TRBV7-2 with TRBJ1-4, with D possibly matching TRBD1 (6 bases). This CDR3 region has 15 residues. Germline loops: CDR1 SGHTA, CDR2 FQGNSA. Between the trimmed V and J ends, which lost 5 bases and 7 bases, there was a span of 17 bases.

This clonotype was observed at least ten times. The CDR3 protein is CASSQDGGGEQYF. The CDR3 region has the DNA TGTGCCAGCAGCCAAGACGGGGGGGGCGAGCAGTACTTC. The chain employs TRBV3-1 and TRBJ2-7, with 8 bases identical to TRBD2. Germline V gene sequence: CDR1 LGHDT, CDR2 YNNKEL (reference sequence). The CDR3 contains 13 residues. Trimming removed 0 bases from V and 6 bases from J; junction bases left unmatched: 1.

The chain couples TRBV20-1 to TRBJ2-2; possibly TRBD2 for D (6 bases). The ends were cut back, 4 bases at V and 0 bases at J, with 12 bases in the middle. The germline CDR1 and CDR2 sequences are DFQATT and SNEGSKA (reference sequence). The CDR3 sequence is 15 residues long. The CDR3 DNA reads as TGCAGTGCTAAGGGCGGGGCGTCGAACACCGGGGAGCTGTTTTTT. As protein: CSAKGGASNTGELFF.

This sequence joins TRBV6-5 and TRBJ2-3; D unclear. Trimming pared 5 bases from V and 2 bases from J, leaving 11 bases between. There are 14 residues in the CDR3. Germline V gene sequence: CDR1 MNHEY, CDR2 SVGAGI. In DNA form, the CDR3 reads TGTGCCAGCAGTACCAGCCTAGTCACAGATACGCAGTATTTT. Translated, it gives CASSTSLVTDTQYF.

V is TRBV5-1 and J is TRBJ2-2, with D possibly being TRBD2 (5 bases). CDR1 is SGHRS, CDR2 YFSETQ, per germline. The V and J ends lost 5 bases and 0 bases respectively, with 11 bases between them. This CDR3 is built from 15 residues. The CDR3 is CASRAGSSNTGELFF. CDR3 nucleotides: TGCGCCAGCAGGGCGGGCAGTTCGAACACCGGGGAGCTGTTTTTT.

In this sample, this clonotype turned up many times. This chain uses TRBV20-1 with TRBJ2-1; D is perhaps TRBD1 or TRBD2 (5 bases each). V gave up 3 bases and J gave up 1 base, with 16 bases separating them. The CDR3 is 16 residues long. Germline V lookup: CDR1 DFQATT, CDR2 SNEGSKA (reference sequence). This CDR3 reads CSARGLSGGSYNEQFF. The DNA of the CDR3 is TGCAGTGCTAGGGGCCTTAGTGGGGGATCCTACAATGAGCAGTTCTTC.

This clonotype was picked up a small number of times. V gene TRBV7-2 combines with J gene TRBJ1-1, with TRBD1 matching 8 bases. The CDR3 contains 14 residues. After removal of 4 bases from V and 4 bases from J, the junction contained 5 bases not matched to a gene. Germline values: CDR1 SGHTA, CDR2 FQGNSA. CDR3 loop: CASSSSTGGTEAFF. In nucleotides, the CDR3 is TGTGCCAGCAGCTCTAGTACAGGGGGCACTGAAGCTTTCTTT. Together with reference TRBV7-2 and TRBJ1-1, the CDR3 gives the full variable domain: GAGVSQSPSNKVTEKGKDVELRCDPISGHTALYWYRQSLGQGLEFLIYFQGNSAPDKSGLPSDRFSAERTGGSVSTLTIQRTQQEDSAVYLCASSSSTGGTEAFFGQGTRLTVV.

The sample holds many counts of this clonotype. The chain is built from TRBV4-3 and TRBJ2-2; TRBD2 might be the D (7 bases). CDR1 is LGHNA and CDR2 is YSLEER in the germline V gene. The V end lost 4 bases, the J end lost 7 bases, and 13 bases lay between the germline ends. This CDR3 is 14 amino acids long. Written as DNA, the CDR3 is TGCGCCAGCAGCCCGACGGGGGGCTACGGGGAGCTGTTTTTT. This translates into CASSPTGGYGELFF.

This clonotype occurred a few times. The chain couples TRBV30 to TRBJ1-4, with 9 bases lining up with TRBD1. This CDR3 has 16 amino acids. The V segment lost 2 bases and the J segment 4 bases; nucleotides outside the gene matches: 8. Germline V gene data show CDR1 as GTSNPN and CDR2 as SVGIG (reference sequence). CDR3 protein: CAWSTFPGQGNEKLFF. The CDR3 region has the DNA TGTGCCTGGAGTACCTTTCCGGGACAGGGTAATGAAAAACTGTTTTTT.

The CDR3 loop is CASSLELDEQYF. Here the CDR3 DNA reads TGTGCCAGCAGTTTGGAGCTTGACGAGCAGTACTTC. V is TRBV12-3 or TRBV12-4 and J is TRBJ2-7; no clear D gene. The CDR3 is made up of 12 amino acids. Trimming took 3 bases from V and 5 from J, leaving 8 bases between them.

For this clonotype: Germline is not matched at one junction end, which may reflect a read error. J is TRBJ1-4 and V is TRBV7-2; 10 bases align to TRBD1. CDR3 length equals 15 residues. From germline, CDR1 is SGHTA and CDR2 FQGNSA. For the CDR3, the DNA is TGTGCCAGCAGCTTAGTTCGGGACAGGGGATCAAAACGGTTTTTT. It encodes CASSLVRDRGSKRFF. The variable domain in full, completed from reference TRBV7-2 and TRBJ1-4, reads GAGVSQSPSNKVTEKGKDVELRCDPISGHTALYWYRQSLGQGLEFLIYFQGNSAPDKSGLPSDRFSAERTGGSVSTLTIQRTQQEDSAVYLCASSLVRDRGSKRFFGSGTQLSVL.

In this sample, this clonotype turned up a few times. At one end the junction does not follow the germline gene, possibly because of a read error. V gene TRBV4-3 combines with J gene TRBJ2-5; a weak D match, TRBD2 (5 bases). The CDR3 covers 13 residues. The germline CDR1 and CDR2 sequences are LGHNA and YSLEER. This CDR3 reads CVSGEALQETQYF. CDR3 DNA: TGCGTCAGCGGCGAGGCTCTCCAAGAGACCCAGTACTTC.

The chain links TRBV6-2 or TRBV6-3 to TRBJ2-1; possible D gene TRBD2, 6 bases. TRBJ2-7 explains the end of the DNA better; the J call may be wrong. Germline CDR1 is MNHEY and CDR2 is SVGEGT. The CDR3 extends over 16 amino acids. The DNA for the CDR3 is TGTGCCAGCAGTCCTTCTAGCGAGAGCTCCTACAATGAGCAGTACTTC. Translation: CASSPSSESSYNEQYF.

In its sample, this clonotype was seen a few times. The chain is built from TRBV7-2 and TRBJ1-1; no clear D gene. The CDR3 consists of 15 residues. The V and J ends lost 0 bases and 0 bases respectively, with 8 bases between them. The germline gives CDR1 SGHTA, CDR2 FQGNSA. CDR3 residues: CASSLALWMNTEAFF. As DNA, the CDR3 is TGTGCCAGCAGCTTAGCGCTGTGGATGAACACTGAAGCTTTCTTT.

This clonotype was counted many times. The rearrangement uses TRBV7-2 and TRBJ2-7; D is unresolved. Looked up from germline, CDR1 is SGHTA and CDR2 is FQGNSA. Trimming left V 1 base short and J 7 bases short, with 11 bases between. The CDR3 runs 13 residues. The CDR3, as DNA: TGTGCCAGCAGCTTAGGAGTTACCCGGGAGCAGTACTTC. Its protein is CASSLGVTREQYF.

The chain joins TRBV6-5 to TRBJ2-1; TRBD2 agrees at 12 bases. The J segment lost 4 bases and the V segment lost 2 bases, leaving 9 bases of the junction unmatched. The CDR3 spans 18 residues. The V gene's germline CDR1 is MNHEY and CDR2 SVGAGI. Here the CDR3 reads CASSYPSCLAGGYNEQFF. CDR3 nucleotide sequence: TGTGCCAGCAGTTACCCGAGTTGTCTAGCGGGGGGGTACAATGAGCAGTTCTTC.

Many counts were recorded for this clonotype. J is TRBJ1-1 and V is TRBV7-6; 9 bases are a match to TRBD1. The CDR3 runs 16 residues. V lost 2 bases and J lost 4; bases outside the gene matches: 8. Germline V gene lookup returns CDR1 SGHVS and CDR2 FNYEAQ. CDR3 nucleotides: TGTGCCAGCAGCTTATGGACAGGGGATTTAGGCACTGAAGCTTTCTTT. It codes for CASSLWTGDLGTEAFF.

This clonotype was seen a handful of times. The V and J genes are TRBV2 and TRBJ1-5, with D maybe TRBD1 (6 bases). The CDR3 covers 15 residues. Trimming cost V 2 bases and J 6 bases, with 14 bases left between them. CDR1 SNHLY and CDR2 FYNNEI come from the germline V gene. The CDR3 protein is CASSERTGRTQPQHF. In nucleotides, the CDR3 is TGTGCCAGCAGTGAAAGAACAGGGCGGACTCAGCCCCAGCATTTT. Complete variable domain (other parts from reference TRBV2 and TRBJ1-5): EPEVTQTPSHQVTQMGQEVILRCVPISNHLYFYWYRQILGQKVEFLVSFYNNEISEKSEIFDDQFSVERPDGSNFTLKIRSTKLEDSAMYFCASSERTGRTQPQHFGDGTRLSIL.

Remarks on this clonotype: A much larger clone sits a single nucleotide away, making a read error possible. This chain uses TRBV28 with TRBJ2-4; perhaps TRBD2 as D (7 bases). The germline V and J ends were trimmed by 0 bases and 6 bases, with 21 bases remaining between them. Germline-derived CDR1 and CDR2 are MDHEN and SYDVKM. This CDR3 has 18 amino acids. In nucleotides, the CDR3 is TGTGCCAGCAGTTTATGGTGGGGCGGGGGCTTCGGAGGAAACATTCAGTACTTC. This encodes CASSLWWGGGFGGNIQYF.

To note about this clonotype: Being one base from a much bigger clone, this may be a read error. The chain employs TRBV12-3 or TRBV12-4 and TRBJ2-1; TRBD2 aligns across 8 bases. This CDR3 comprises 17 residues. The CDR3 coding sequence is TGTGTCAGCAGTTTAGGGGGTCGAGCGGGGGCGGCCCATGAGCAGTTCTTC. It specifies CVSSLGGRAGAAHEQFF.

The chain employs TRBV11-2 and TRBJ2-7; 7 bases match TRBD1. The CDR3 totals 16 residues. Unmatched junction bases numbered 14, after V lost 5 bases and J lost 4 bases. Germline CDR1 and CDR2: SGHAT and FQNNGV. In nucleotides, the CDR3 is TGTGCCAGCAGCAAGGACGACAGGGCCTCCCGGTACGAGCAGTACTTC. It is translated as CASSKDDRASRYEQYF.

The sample holds a few counts of this clonotype. This sequence joins TRBV20-1 and TRBJ1-2; possible D gene TRBD1, 5 bases. The CDR3 is 16 amino acids. Germline CDR1 is DFQATT and CDR2 is SNEGSKA (reference sequence). V shed 0 bases and J shed 7 bases, with 21 bases lying between them. The CDR3 nucleotides read TGCAGTGCTAGAGATGACAGAAAGGATTTAGGGTTTGGCTACACCTTC. Its protein product is CSARDDRKDLGFGYTF.

A few counts support this clonotype. The CDR3 loop reads CASSPALLAGDGEQFF. Written as DNA, the CDR3 is TGTGCCAGCAGCCCCGCGCTACTAGCGGGAGATGGTGAGCAGTTCTTC. The V and J genes are TRBV4-2 and TRBJ2-1; TRBD2 matches at 11 bases. J gave up 9 bases and V 4 bases, and 11 bases lay outside the gene matches. Germline assignment: CDR1 LGHNA and CDR2 YNFKEQ. The CDR3 consists of 16 residues.

A few counts support this clonotype. This may be a read error: a much more frequent sequence differs by one nucleotide. In DNA form, the CDR3 reads TGCAGTGCTCCCCTGTCTAGGAATGAGCAGTACTTC. Protein product: CSAPLSRNEQYF. The chain couples TRBV20-1 to TRBJ2-7; D remains ambiguous. The V and J ends lost 5 bases and 7 bases respectively, with 15 bases between them. This CDR3 comprises 12 residues. Germline CDR1 is DFQATT and CDR2 is SNEGSKA (reference sequence).

This clonotype occurred many times. The V gene is TRBV25-1, the J gene TRBJ2-3; a possible D gene is TRBD1 (6 bases). The CDR3 consists of 14 residues. V was clipped by 6 bases and J by 2 bases, with 12 bases between them. Germline V gives CDR1 MGHDK, CDR2 SYGVNS. This CDR3 is CASRPGHNTDTQYF. CDR3 in DNA: TGTGCCAGCAGGCCGGGACATAACACAGATACGCAGTATTTT.

The chain is built from TRBV12-3 or TRBV12-4 and TRBJ2-5; D possibly corresponds to TRBD2 (6 bases). V lost 6 bases, J lost 11 bases, and 19 bases lay in between. This CDR3 has 13 residues. CDR3 DNA: TGTGCCAGCAGCCTGACACGGTCGGGGGAGCAGTACTTC. Translating it yields CASSLTRSGEQYF.

This clonotype was seen repeatedly, ten times or more. V and J are TRBV14 and TRBJ2-3, with D hard to call. The CDR3 length is 13 residues. V was cut by 1 base and J by 6 bases, with 8 bases left in between. The germline V gene has CDR1 SGHDN and CDR2 FVKESK. The CDR3 region is CASSQGAVDTQYF. The DNA for the CDR3 is TGTGCCAGCAGCCAAGGTGCGGTGGATACGCAGTATTTT.

This clonotype was seen at least ten times. This chain joins TRBV6-1 and TRBJ2-5; no reliable D call. Trimming took off 6 bases at V and 5 bases at J, with 16 bases between the two ends. The length of the CDR3 is 14 residues. Looked up from germline, CDR1 is MNHNS and CDR2 is SASEGT. The chain's CDR3 is CASRKGSLGETQYF. DNA of the CDR3: TGTGCCAGCAGGAAAGGATCCTTGGGGGAGACCCAGTACTTC.